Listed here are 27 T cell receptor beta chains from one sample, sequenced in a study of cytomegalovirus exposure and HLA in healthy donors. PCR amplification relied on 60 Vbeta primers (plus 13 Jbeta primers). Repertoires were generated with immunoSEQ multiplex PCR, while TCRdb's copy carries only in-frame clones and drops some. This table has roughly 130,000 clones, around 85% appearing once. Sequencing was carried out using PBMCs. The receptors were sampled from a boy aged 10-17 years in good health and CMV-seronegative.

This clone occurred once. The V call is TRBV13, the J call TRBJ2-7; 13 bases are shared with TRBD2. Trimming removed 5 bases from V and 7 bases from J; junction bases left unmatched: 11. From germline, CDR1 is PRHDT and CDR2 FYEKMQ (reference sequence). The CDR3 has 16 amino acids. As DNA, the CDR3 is TGTGCCAGCAGCCCACTTACTAGCGGGGGGGCCGGAGAGCAGTACTTC. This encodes CASSPLTSGGAGEQYF.

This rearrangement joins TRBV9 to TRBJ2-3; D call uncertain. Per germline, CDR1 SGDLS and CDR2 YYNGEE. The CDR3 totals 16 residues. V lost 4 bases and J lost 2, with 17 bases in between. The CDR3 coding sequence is TGTGCCAGCAGCAAAAGACGAGGTAGTTACACAGATACGCAGTATTTT. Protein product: CASSKRRGSYTDTQYF.

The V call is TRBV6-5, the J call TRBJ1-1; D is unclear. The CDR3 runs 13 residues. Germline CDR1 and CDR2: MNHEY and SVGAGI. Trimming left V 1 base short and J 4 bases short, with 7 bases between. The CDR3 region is CASSYLSGTEAFF. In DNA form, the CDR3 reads TGTGCCAGCAGTTACTTGTCGGGCACTGAAGCTTTCTTT.

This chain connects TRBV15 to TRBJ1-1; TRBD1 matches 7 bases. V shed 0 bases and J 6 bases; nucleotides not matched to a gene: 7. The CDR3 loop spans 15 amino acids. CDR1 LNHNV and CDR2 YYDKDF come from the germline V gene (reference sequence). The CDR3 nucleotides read TGTGCCACCAGCAGAGAGAGGGGAGGACAGGCTGAAGCTTTCTTT. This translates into CATSRERGGQAEAFF.

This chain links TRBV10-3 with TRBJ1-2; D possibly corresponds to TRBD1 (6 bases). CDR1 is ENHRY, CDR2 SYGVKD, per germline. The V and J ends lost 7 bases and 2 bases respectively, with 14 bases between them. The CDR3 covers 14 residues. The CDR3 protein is CAIKKAGENYGYTF. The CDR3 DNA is TGTGCCATCAAAAAGGCAGGGGAAAACTATGGCTACACCTTC.

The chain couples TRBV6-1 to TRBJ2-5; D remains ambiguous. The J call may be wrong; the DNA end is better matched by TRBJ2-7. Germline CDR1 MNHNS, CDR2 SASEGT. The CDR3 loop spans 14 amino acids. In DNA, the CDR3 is TGTGCCAGCAGTGAAGTCCAGGTCTCCTACGAGCAGTACTTC. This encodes CASSEVQVSYEQYF.

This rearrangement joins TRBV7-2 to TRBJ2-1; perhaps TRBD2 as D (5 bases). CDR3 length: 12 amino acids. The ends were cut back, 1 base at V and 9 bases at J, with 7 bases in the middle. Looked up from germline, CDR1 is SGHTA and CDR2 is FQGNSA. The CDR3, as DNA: TGTGCCAGCAGCTTAGACAGCGGTGAGCAGTTCTTC. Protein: CASSLDSGEQFF.

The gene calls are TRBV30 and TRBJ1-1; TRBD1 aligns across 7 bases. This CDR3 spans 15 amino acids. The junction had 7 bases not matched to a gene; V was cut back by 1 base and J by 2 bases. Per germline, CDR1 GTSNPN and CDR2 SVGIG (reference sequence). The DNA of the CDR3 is TGTGCCTGGAGTGACGACAGGGAAATTAACACTGAAGCTTTCTTT. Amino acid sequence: CAWSDDREINTEAFF.

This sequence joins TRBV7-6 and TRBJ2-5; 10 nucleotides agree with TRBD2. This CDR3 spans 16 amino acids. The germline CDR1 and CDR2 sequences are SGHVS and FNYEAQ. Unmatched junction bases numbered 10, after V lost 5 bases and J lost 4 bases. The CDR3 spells CASSPGVVAGGETQYF. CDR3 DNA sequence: TGTGCCAGCAGCCCAGGTGTAGTAGCGGGGGGAGAGACCCAGTACTTC.

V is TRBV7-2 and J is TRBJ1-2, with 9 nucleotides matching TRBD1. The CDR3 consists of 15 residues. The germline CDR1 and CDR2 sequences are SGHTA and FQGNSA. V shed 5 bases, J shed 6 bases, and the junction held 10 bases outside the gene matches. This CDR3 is CASSPNLRDRDGYTF. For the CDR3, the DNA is TGTGCCAGCAGCCCAAATCTTAGGGACAGGGATGGCTACACCTTC.

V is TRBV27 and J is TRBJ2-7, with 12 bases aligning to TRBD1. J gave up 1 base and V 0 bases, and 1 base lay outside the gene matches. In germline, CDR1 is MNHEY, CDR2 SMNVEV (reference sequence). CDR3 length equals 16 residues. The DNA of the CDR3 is TGTGCCAGCAGTTTATCGGGACAGGGGGCTTCCTACGAGCAGTACTTC. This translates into CASSLSGQGASYEQYF.

The CDR3 loop is CASSAFDREGYGYTF. The CDR3 DNA sequence: TGTGCCAGCAGTGCCTTTGACAGGGAAGGCTATGGCTACACCTTC. The chain carries TRBV25-1 and TRBJ1-2, with 7 bases identical to TRBD1. The V and J ends lost 4 bases and 4 bases, in that order; junction bases with no gene match: 9. CDR1 is MGHDK and CDR2 is SYGVNS in the germline V gene. The CDR3 length is 15 residues.

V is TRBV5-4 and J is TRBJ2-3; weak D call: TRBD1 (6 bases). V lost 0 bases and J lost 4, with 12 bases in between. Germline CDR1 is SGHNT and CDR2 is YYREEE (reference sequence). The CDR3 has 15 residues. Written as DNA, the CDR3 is TGTGCCAGCAGCTTGGCCAGCAGGGGCCCAGATACGCAGTATTTT. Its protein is CASSLASRGPDTQYF.

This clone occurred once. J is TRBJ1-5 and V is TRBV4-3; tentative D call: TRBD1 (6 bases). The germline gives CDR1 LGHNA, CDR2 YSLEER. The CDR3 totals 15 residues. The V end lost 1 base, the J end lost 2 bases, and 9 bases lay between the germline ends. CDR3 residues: CASSQGYRGNQPQHF. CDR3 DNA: TGCGCCAGCAGCCAAGGTTACAGGGGCAATCAGCCCCAGCATTTT.

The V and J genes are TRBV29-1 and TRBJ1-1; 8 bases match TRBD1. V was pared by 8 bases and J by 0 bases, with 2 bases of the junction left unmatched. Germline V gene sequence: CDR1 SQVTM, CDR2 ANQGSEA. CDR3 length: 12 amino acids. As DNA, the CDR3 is TGCAGCTCCAGGGGGCTGAACACTGAAGCTTTCTTT. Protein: CSSRGLNTEAFF.

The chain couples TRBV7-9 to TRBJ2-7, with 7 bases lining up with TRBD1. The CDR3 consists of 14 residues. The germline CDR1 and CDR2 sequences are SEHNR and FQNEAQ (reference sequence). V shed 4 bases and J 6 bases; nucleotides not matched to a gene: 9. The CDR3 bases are TGTGCCAGCAGCTCGACAGGGCGCGTGGCCGAGCAGTACTTC. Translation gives CASSSTGRVAEQYF.

CDR3 nucleotides: TGTGCCAGCAGCCTCGACCTGGACAGAGGATTAGATGGCTACACCTTC. Its protein product is CASSLDLDRGLDGYTF. The chain carries TRBV13 and TRBJ1-2; the D gene is possibly TRBD1 (6 bases). This CDR3 region has 16 residues. From germline, CDR1 is PRHDT and CDR2 FYEKMQ (reference sequence). Trimming removed 5 bases at V and 6 bases at J, with 22 bases between.

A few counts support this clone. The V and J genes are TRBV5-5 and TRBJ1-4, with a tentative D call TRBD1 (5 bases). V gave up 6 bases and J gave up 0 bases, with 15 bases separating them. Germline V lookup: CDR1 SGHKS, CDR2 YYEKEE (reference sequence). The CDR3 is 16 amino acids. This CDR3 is CASNRRGPATNEKLFF. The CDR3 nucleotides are TGTGCCAGCAACCGGAGGGGACCCGCAACTAATGAAAAACTGTTTTTT. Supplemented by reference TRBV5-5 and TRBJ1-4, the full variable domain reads DAGVTQSPTHLIKTRGQQVTLRCSPISGHKSVSWYQQVLGQGPQFIFQYYEKEERGRGNFPDRFSARQFPNYSSELNVNALLLGDSALYLCASNRRGPATNEKLFFGSGTQLSVL.

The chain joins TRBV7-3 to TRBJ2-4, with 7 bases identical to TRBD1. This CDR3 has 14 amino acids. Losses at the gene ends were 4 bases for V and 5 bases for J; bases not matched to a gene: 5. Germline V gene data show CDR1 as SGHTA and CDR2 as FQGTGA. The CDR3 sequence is CASSSGQIENIQYF. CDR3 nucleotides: TGTGCCAGCAGCTCGGGACAGATAGAAAACATTCAGTACTTC.

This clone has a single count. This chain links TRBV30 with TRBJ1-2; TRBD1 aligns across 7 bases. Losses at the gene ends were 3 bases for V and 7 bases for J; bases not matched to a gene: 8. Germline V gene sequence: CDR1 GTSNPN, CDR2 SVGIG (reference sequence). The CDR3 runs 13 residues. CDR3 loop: CAWSRQGTVGYTF. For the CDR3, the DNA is TGTGCCTGGAGCAGACAGGGAACGGTTGGCTACACCTTC.

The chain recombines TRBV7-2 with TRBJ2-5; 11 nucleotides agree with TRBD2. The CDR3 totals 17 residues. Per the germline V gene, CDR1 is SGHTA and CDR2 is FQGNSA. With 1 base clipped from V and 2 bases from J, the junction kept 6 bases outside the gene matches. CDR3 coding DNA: TGTGCCAGCAGCTTAGGGGCTAGCGGGGGGCAACAAGAGACCCAGTACTTC. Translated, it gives CASSLGASGGQQETQYF.

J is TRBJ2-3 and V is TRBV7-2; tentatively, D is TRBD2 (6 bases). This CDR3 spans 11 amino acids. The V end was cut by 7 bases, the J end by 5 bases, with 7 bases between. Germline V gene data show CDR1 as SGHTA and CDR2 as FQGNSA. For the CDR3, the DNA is TGTGCCAGCAAAGCGGGAGATACGCAGTATTTT. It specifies CASKAGDTQYF. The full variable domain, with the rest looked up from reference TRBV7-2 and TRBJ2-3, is GAGVSQSPSNKVTEKGKDVELRCDPISGHTALYWYRQSLGQGLEFLIYFQGNSAPDKSGLPSDRFSAERTGGSVSTLTIQRTQQEDSAVYLCASKAGDTQYFGPGTRLTVL.

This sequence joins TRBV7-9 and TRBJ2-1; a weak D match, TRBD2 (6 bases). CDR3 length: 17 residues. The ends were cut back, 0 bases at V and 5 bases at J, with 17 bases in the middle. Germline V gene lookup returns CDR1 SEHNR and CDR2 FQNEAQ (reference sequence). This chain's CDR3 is CASSLALGSGVHNEQFF. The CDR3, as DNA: TGTGCCAGCAGCTTAGCGCTTGGGTCGGGAGTCCACAATGAGCAGTTCTTC. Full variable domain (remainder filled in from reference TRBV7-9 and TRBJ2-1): DTGVSQNPRHKITKRGQNVTFRCDPISEHNRLYWYRQTLGQGPEFLTYFQNEAQLEKSRLLSDRFSAERPKGSFSTLEIQRTEQGDSAMYLCASSLALGSGVHNEQFFGPGTRLTVL.

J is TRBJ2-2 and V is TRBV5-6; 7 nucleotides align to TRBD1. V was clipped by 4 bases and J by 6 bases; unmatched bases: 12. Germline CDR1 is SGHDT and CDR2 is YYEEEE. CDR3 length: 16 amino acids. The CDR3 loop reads CASSPGGIEVSGELFF. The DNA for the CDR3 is TGTGCCAGCAGCCCAGGGGGAATTGAGGTGTCCGGGGAGCTGTTTTTT.

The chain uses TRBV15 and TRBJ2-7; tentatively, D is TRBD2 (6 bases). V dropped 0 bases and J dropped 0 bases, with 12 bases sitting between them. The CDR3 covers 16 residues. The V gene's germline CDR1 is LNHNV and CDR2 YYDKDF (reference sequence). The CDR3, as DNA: TGTGCCACCAGCAGAGATCGGGGACTCAGCTCCTACGAGCAGTACTTC. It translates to CATSRDRGLSSYEQYF.

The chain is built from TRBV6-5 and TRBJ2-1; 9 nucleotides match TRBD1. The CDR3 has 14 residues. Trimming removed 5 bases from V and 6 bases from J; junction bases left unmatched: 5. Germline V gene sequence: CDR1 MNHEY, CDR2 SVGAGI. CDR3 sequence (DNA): TGTGCCAGCAGTAATGGGGACAGGGTCAATGAGCAGTTCTTC. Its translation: CASSNGDRVNEQFF.

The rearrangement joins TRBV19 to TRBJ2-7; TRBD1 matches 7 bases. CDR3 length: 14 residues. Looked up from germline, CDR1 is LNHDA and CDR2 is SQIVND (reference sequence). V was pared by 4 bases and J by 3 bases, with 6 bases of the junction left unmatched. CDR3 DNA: TGTGCCAGTAGTACACCGGGACAGTTCTACGAGCAGTACTTC. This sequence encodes CASSTPGQFYEQYF.